This T cell receptor beta chain was identified during a study of pediatric ulcerative colitis (dated by TCRdb to between 2018 and 2021). The study in broad terms: Pancolitis was present in over 5 ulcerative colitis patients and left-sided colitis in two, and histology consistent with ulcerative colitis was found in all of these patients. From 8 or 9 newly diagnosed, treatment-naive pediatric ulcerative colitis patients and four non-IBD control children, paired blood and rectal samples were collected. The Pediatric Ulcerative Colitis Activity Index classified a couple of patients as having mild disease, several as having moderate disease and three as having acute severe colitis. What the study reported, not specific to this receptor: For technical reasons, substantially fewer templates were yielded by the blood samples of two patients, and these blood samples were excluded from blood-rectal overlap analysis. Repertoires were derived from total lymphocyte DNA, so rare subsets such as regulatory T cells may have patterns not reflected. Rectal pinch biopsies may have included blood-derived T cells, especially in patients with overt colitis. Only a handful of individuals were included in the healthy control group, which was small. Features of the rectal repertoire distinguished controls, mild-moderate colitis patients and acute severe colitis patients, and in acute severe colitis rectal diversity was lower because of clonal expansions. Compared with controls, ulcerative colitis patients showed significantly higher autologous blood-rectal clonal overlap, a finding that suggests increased T cell trafficking to inflamed tissue. A couple of rectal CDR3 clonotypes were found in every ulcerative colitis patient but in no control.

During colonoscopy, one to two pinch biopsies were obtained from the rectum for research. Before the diagnostic colonoscopy, none of the ulcerative colitis patients had been given any immunosuppressive medication. Before DNA isolation, rectal biopsies were subjected to proteinase K digestion. The Wizard kit (Promega) was used to extract genomic DNA from both blood and intestinal samples. Rearranged CDR3 beta regions were amplified from genomic DNA with multiplex V and J primers using the immunoSEQ TRB Survey service. To keep sequencing depth equal across samples, survey-level depth of up to 500,000 reads per sample was applied. Libraries were purified and pooled, and sequencing was performed on Illumina technology. The original pipeline was this. Productive clonality, sample overlap, pairwise scatters, CDR3 beta length, V/D/J gene usage and productiveness were assessed with immunoSEQ online tools. Calculated diversity was defined as the number of unique rearrangements divided by total templates times 100, and Shannon and Simpson indices were additionally computed. Principal component analysis was performed on Z-score normalized data with the R prcomp function and the ggbiplot package. Morisita's index was used to quantify the clonal overlap between blood and rectum within each subject. TCRdb took this table from immuneACCESS and kept in-frame rearrangements with V and J called. Such tables lack part of the clones; where checked against another copy, unresolved V genes explain under half of the gap, and the rest is unexplained. The DNA was the basis for D and trimming; V, J and clone size are from that table. The sample table lists about 34,000 clones, around 75% of them with a count of one. Jointly, the top ten make up 8.6% of the sample.

The CDR3, from cysteine to phenylalanine, totals 15 residues. The only DNA kept is the CDR3, 45 bases in frame from the first base. Based on the germline V gene (reference sequence), the CDR1 and CDR2 sequences are PRHDT and FYEKMQ. The junction shows trimming of 5 bases on V and 2 bases on J, plus 14 bases between the germline ends. As to this clone: What antigen it recognizes has not been identified. Base qualities are not recorded, but no much larger clone differs from it by a single base.

The TCR was taken from a boy aged 5 to 17 with severe ulcerative colitis. The sample comprised gut tissue. The chain employs TRBV13 and TRBJ2-3; the best D guess is TRBD1, with 6 bases matching. This receptor carries the CDR3 CASSRRTENTDTQYF. The bases are TGTGCCAGCAGCCGACGGACAGAAAACACAGATACGCAGTATTTT.